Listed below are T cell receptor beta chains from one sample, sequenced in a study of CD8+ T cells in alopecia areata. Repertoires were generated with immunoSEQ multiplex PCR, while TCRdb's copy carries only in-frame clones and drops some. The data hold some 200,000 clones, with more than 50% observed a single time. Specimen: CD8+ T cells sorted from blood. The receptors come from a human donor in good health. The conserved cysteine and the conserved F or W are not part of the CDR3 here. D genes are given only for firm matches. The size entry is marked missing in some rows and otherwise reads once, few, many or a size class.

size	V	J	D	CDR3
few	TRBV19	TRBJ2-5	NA	ASRDFQETQY
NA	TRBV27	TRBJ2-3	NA	ASSLLPPPDTQY
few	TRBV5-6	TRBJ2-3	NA	ASSPPNTDTQY
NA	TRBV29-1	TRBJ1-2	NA	SDLEQMDGYT
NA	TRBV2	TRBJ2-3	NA	ASSSLGREITDTQY
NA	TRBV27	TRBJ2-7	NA	ASSFNRAYEQY
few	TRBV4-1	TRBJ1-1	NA	ASSQVGNTEAF
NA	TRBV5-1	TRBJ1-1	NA	ASSFRTPRNTEAF
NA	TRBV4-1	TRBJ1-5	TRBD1	ASSQKTGGVQPQH
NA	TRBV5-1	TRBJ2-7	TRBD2	ASSLRGLVGHEQY
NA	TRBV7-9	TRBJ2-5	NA	ASSASGRGETQY
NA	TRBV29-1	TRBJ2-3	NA	SVEYRVFTDTQY
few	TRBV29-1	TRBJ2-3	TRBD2	SVDQRRGDTDTQY
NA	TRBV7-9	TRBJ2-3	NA	ASSFEGTDTQY
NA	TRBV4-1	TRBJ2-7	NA	ASSQEGGQGKLSYEQY
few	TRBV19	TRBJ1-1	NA	ASSIGEGGFTEAF
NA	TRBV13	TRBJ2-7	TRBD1	ASSPGQTYEQY
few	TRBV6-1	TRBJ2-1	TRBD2	ASSERGGLAEQF
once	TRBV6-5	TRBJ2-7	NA	ASSREDRSYEQY
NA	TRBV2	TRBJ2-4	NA	ASFSAAKNIQY
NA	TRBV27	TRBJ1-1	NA	ASSFGAEAF
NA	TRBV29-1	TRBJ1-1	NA	SPVKAF
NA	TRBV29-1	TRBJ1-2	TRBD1	SVEDRGQGFGYT
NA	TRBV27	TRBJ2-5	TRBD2	ASRAGGYQETQY
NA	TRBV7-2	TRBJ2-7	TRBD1	ASRLTGTGAYEQY
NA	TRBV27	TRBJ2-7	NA	ASKGAVYREQY